This T cell receptor beta chain was sequenced in a study of T cells in Graves' hyperthyroidism and ophthalmopathy. Whole-study context: Peripheral blood was collected at initial diagnosis, before any treatment. General study findings and limits: Progression to ophthalmopathy was predicted a median of approximately 6.4 months early.

From RNA transcripts, TCR beta CDR3 regions were amplified. The study used the HTBI primer set for a first-round RT-PCR of the TCR CDR3. TCRdb re-derived calls from the multiplex PCR reads in MiXCR, one entry per CDR3 protein. The table records around 800,000 distinct CDR3 sequences, roughly 40% of them present only once. Germline lookup yields CDR1 SGDLS and CDR2 YYNGEE. The V end was cut by 1 base, the J end by 3 bases, with 10 bases between. This CDR3 spans 14 amino acids. This clonotype has ten or more counts. Its antigen is currently unknown. This sequence originates from a young man with Graves' hyperthyroidism. The V call is TRBV9, the J call TRBJ2-5; D remains ambiguous. Sequencing was done on a sample of blood. The CDR3 nucleotides read TGTGCCAGCAGCGTATCGATCGCGGAAGAGACCCAGTACTTC. It specifies CASSVSIAEETQYF. Full variable domain (rest looked up from reference TRBV9 and TRBJ2-5): DSGVTQTPKHLITATGQRVTLRCSPRSGDLSVYWYQQSLDQGLQFLIQYYNGEERAKGNILERFSAQQFPDLHSELNLSSLELGDSALYFCASSVSIAEETQYFGPGTRLLVL.